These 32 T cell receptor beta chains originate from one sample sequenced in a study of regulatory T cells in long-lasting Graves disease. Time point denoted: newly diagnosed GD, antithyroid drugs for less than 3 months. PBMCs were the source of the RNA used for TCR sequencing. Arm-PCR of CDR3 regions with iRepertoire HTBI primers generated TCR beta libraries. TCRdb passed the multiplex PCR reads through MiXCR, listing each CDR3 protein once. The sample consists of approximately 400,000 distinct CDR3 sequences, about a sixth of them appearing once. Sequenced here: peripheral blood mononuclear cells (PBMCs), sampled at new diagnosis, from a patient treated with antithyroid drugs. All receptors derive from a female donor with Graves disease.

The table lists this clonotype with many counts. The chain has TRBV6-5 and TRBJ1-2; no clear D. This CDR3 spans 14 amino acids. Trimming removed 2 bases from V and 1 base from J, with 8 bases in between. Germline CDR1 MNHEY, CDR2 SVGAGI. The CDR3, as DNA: TGTGCCAGCAGTTACGTTATGTTTAACTATGGCTACACCTTC. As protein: CASSYVMFNYGYTF.

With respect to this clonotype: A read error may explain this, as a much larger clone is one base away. The CDR3 protein is CASSSGLTNEKLFF. In DNA form, the CDR3 reads TGTGCCAGCAGTTCCGGACTCACTAATGAAAAACTGTTTTTT. The chain links TRBV28 to TRBJ1-4; unclear D gene. The CDR3 is 14 amino acids. Germline CDR1 reads MDHEN; CDR2 reads SYDVKM. Trimming left V 4 bases short and J 2 bases short, with 8 bases between.

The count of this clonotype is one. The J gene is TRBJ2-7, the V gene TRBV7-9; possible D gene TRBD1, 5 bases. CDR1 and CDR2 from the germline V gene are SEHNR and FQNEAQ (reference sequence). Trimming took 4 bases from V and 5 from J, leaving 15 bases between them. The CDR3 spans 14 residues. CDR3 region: CASSSLDSSDEQYF. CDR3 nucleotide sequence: TGTGCCAGCAGCTCCCTCGACAGTTCTGACGAGCAGTACTTC.

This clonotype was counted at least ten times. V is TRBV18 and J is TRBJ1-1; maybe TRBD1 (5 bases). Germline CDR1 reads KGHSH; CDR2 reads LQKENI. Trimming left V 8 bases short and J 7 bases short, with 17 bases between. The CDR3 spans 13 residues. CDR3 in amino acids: CASGSREGIEAFF. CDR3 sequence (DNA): TGTGCCAGCGGGAGCAGGGAGGGCATTGAAGCTTTCTTT.

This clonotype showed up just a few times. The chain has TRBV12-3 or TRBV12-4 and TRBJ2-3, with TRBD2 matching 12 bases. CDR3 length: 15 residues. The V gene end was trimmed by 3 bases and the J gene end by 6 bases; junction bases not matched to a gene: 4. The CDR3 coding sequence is TGTGCCAGCAGTTTCGCTAGCGGGGGGGAGGATACGCAGTATTTT. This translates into CASSFASGGEDTQYF.

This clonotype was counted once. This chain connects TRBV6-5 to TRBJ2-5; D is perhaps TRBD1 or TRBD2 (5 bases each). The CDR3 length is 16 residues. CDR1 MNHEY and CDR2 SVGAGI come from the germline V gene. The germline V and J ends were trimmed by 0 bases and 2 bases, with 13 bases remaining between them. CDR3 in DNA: TGTGCCAGCAGTTACTCGGGGGTGAAGAATCAAGAGACCCAGTACTTC. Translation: CASSYSGVKNQETQYF.

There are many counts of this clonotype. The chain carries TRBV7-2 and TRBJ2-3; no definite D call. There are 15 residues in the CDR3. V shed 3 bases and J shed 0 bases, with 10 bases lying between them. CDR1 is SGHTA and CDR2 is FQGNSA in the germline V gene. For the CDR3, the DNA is TGTGCCAGCAGCTTCGGTAGTGTAAGCACAGATACGCAGTATTTT. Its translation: CASSFGSVSTDTQYF.

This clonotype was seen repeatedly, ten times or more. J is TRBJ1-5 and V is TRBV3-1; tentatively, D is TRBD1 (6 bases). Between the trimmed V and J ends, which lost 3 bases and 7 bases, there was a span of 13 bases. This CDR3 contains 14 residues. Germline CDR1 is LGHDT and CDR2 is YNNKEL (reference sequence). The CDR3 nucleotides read TGTGCCAGCAGCCAGTCCAACAGGGAGCAGCCCCAGCATTTT. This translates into CASSQSNREQPQHF.

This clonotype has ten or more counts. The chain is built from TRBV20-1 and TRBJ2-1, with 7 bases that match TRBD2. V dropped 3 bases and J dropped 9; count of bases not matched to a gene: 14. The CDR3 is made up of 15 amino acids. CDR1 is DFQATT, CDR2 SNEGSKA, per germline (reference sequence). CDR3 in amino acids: CSARRVGGPFVEQFF. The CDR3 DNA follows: TGCAGTGCTAGGCGGGTGGGAGGGCCGTTTGTTGAGCAGTTCTTC.

CDR3 sequence: CASSSGLAGGPGELFF. CDR3 bases: TGTGCCAGCAGTTCGGGACTAGCGGGAGGGCCCGGGGAGCTGTTTTTT. The V and J genes are TRBV28 and TRBJ2-2, with 16 nucleotides matching TRBD2. This CDR3 is 16 amino acids long. V shed 4 bases and J 6 bases; nucleotides not matched to a gene: 2. The germline V gene encodes CDR1 MDHEN and CDR2 SYDVKM.

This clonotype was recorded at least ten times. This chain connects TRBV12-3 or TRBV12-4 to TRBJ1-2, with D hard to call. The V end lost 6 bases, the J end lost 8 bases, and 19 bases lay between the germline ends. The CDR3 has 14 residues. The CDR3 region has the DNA TGTGCCAGCAGCGCCAGCACCGGGCCGGGGGGCTACACCTTC. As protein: CASSASTGPGGYTF.

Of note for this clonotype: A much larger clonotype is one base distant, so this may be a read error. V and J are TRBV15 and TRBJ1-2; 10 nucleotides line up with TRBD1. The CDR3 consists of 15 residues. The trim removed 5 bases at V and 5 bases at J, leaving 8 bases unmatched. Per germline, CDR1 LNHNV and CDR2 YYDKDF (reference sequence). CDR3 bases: TGTGCCACCAGCCCGGGACAGGGGCTTCCTTATGGCTACACCTTC. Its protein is CATSPGQGLPYGYTF.

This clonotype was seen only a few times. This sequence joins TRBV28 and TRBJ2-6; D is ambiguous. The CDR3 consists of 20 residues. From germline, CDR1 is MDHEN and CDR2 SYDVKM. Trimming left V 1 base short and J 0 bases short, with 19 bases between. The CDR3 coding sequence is TGTGCCAGCAGTTTATACAGATTCGTATCAGTTAACTCTGGGGCCAACGTCCTGACTTTC. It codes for CASSLYRFVSVNSGANVLTF. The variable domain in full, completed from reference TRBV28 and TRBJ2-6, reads DVKVTQSSRYLVKRTGEKVFLECVQDMDHENMFWYRQDPGLGLRLIYFSYDVKMKEKGDIPEGYSVSREKKERFSLILESASTNQTSMYLCASSLYRFVSVNSGANVLTFGAGSRLTVL.

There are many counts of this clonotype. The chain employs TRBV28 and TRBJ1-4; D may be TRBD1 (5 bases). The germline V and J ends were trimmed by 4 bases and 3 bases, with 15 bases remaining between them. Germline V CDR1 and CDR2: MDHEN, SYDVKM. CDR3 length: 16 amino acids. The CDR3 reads CASSSKRRTPNEKLFF. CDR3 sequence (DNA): TGTGCCAGCAGTTCCAAGAGACGGACACCTAATGAAAAACTGTTTTTT.

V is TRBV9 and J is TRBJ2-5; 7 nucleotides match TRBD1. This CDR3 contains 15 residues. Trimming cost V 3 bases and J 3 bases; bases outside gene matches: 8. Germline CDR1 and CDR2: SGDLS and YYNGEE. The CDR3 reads CASSAYPGTEETQYF. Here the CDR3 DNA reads TGTGCCAGCAGCGCTTATCCCGGGACAGAAGAGACCCAGTACTTC.

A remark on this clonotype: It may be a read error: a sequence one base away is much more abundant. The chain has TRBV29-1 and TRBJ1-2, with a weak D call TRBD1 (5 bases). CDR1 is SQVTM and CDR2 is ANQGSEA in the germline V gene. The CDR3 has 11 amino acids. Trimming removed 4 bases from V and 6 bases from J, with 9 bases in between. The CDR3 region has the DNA TGCAGCGTTGGGCTCAGGGATGGCTACACCTTC. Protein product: CSVGLRDGYTF. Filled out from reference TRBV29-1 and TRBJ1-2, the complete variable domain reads SAVISQKPSRDICQRGTSLTIQCQVDSQVTMMFWYRQQPGQSLTLIATANQGSEATYESGFVIDKFPISRPNLTFSTLTVSNMSPEDSSIYLCSVGLRDGYTFGSGTRLTVV.

CDR3 bases: TGTGCCAGCTCAGGACGGACAGTTAATAATTCACCCCTCCACTTT. Translation: CASSGRTVNNSPLHF. V and J are TRBV18 and TRBJ1-6; perhaps TRBD1 as D (6 bases). Germline V gene data show CDR1 as KGHSH and CDR2 as LQKENI. V was clipped by 5 bases and J by 5 bases, with 13 bases between them. The CDR3 extends over 15 amino acids.

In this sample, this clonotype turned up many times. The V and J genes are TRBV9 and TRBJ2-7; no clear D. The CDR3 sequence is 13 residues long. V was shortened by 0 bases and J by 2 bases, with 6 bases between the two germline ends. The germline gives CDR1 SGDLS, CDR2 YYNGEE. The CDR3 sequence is CASSVGTAYEQYF. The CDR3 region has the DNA TGTGCCAGCAGCGTAGGAACGGCCTACGAGCAGTACTTC.

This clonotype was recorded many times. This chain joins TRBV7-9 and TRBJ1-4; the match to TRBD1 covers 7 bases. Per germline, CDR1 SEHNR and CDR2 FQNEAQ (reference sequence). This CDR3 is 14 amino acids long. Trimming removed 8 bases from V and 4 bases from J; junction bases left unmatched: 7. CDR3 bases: TGTGCCAGCTCCCCCAGGGGGTATAATGAAAAACTGTTTTTT. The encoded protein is CASSPRGYNEKLFF.

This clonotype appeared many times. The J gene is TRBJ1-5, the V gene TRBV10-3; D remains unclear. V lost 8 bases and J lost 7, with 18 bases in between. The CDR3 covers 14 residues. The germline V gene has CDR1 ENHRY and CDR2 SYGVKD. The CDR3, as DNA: TGTGCCATCGGAGACCAGGTAGTGGAGCAGCCCCAGCATTTT. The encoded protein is CAIGDQVVEQPQHF.

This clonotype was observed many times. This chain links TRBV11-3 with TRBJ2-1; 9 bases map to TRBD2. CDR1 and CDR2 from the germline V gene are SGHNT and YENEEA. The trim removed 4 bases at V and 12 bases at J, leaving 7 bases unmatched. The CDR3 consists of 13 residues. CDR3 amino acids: CASSSLAGDPQFF. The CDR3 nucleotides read TGTGCCAGCAGCTCCTTAGCGGGAGATCCGCAGTTCTTC.

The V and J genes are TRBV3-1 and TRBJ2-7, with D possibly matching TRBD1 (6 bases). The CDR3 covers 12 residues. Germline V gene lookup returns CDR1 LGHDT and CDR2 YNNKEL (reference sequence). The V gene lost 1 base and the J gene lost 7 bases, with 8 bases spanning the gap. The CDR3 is CASSQGGREQYF. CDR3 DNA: TGTGCCAGCAGCCAAGGGGGGCGGGAGCAGTACTTC.

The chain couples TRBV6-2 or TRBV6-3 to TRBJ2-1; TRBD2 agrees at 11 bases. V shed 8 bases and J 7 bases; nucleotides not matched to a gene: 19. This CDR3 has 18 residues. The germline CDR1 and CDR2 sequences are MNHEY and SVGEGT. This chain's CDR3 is CASGLRGPSGRQGNEQFF. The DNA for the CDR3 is TGTGCCAGCGGTCTCAGGGGGCCTAGCGGGAGGCAAGGGAATGAGCAGTTCTTC.

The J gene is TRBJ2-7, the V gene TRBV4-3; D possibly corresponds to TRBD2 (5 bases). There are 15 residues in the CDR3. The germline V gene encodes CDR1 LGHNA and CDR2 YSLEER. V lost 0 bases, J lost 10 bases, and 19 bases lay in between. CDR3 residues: CASSQDRSAWEKQYF. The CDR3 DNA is TGCGCCAGCAGCCAAGACAGAAGCGCGTGGGAGAAACAGTACTTC.

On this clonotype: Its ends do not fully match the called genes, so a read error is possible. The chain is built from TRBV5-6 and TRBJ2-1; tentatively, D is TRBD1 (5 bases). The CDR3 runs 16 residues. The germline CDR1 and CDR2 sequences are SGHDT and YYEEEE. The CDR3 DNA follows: TGTGCCAGCAGCTCATACAGGCTCCGCTCCCACAATGAGCAGTTCTTC. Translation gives CASSSYRLRSHNEQFF.

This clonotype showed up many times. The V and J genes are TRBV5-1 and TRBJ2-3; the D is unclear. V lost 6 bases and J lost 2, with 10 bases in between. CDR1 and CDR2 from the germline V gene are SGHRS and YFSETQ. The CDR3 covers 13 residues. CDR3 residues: CASTDLNTDTQYF. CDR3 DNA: TGCGCCAGCACCGACCTCAACACAGATACGCAGTATTTT.

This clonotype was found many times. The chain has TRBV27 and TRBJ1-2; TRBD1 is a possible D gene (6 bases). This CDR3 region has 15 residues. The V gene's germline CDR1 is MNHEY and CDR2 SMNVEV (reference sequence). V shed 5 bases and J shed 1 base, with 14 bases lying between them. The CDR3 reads CASSPRQGINYGYTF. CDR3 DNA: TGTGCCAGCAGTCCACGGCAGGGGATTAACTATGGCTACACCTTC.

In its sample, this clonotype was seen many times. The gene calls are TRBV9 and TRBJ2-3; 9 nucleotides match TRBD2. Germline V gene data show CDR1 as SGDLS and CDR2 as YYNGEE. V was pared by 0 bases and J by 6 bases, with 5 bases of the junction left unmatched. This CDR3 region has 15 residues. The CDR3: CASSVAGTSFDTQYF. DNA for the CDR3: TGTGCCAGCAGCGTAGCAGGGACTAGCTTTGATACGCAGTATTTT.

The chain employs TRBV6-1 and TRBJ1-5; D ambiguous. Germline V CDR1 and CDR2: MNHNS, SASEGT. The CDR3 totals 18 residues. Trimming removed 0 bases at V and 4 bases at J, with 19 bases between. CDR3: CASSEARRVSLTNQPQHF. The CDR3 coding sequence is TGTGCCAGCAGTGAAGCGCGTAGGGTCAGCCTGACTAATCAGCCCCAGCATTTT.

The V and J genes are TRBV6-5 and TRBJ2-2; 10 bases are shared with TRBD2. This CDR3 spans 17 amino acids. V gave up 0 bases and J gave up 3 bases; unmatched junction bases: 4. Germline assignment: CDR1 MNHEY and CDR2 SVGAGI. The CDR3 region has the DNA TGTGCCAGCAGTTACTCTAGCGGGAGGACCGACACCGGGGAGCTGTTTTTT. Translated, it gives CASSYSSGRTDTGELFF.

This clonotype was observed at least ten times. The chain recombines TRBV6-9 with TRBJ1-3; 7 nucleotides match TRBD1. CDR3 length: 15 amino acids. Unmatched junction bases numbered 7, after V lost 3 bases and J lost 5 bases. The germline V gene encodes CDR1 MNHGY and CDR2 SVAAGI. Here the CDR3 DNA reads TGTGCCAGCAGTTACTCAGACAGGGATAGAAACACCATATATTTT. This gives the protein CASSYSDRDRNTIYF.

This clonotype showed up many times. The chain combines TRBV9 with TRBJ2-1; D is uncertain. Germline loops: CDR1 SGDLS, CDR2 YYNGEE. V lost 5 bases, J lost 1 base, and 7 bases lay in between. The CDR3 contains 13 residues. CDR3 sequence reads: CASSVNSYNEQFF. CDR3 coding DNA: TGTGCCAGCAGTGTAAATTCCTACAATGAGCAGTTCTTC. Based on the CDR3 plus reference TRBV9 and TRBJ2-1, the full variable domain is DSGVTQTPKHLITATGQRVTLRCSPRSGDLSVYWYQQSLDQGLQFLIQYYNGEERAKGNILERFSAQQFPDLHSELNLSSLELGDSALYFCASSVNSYNEQFFGPGTRLTVL.